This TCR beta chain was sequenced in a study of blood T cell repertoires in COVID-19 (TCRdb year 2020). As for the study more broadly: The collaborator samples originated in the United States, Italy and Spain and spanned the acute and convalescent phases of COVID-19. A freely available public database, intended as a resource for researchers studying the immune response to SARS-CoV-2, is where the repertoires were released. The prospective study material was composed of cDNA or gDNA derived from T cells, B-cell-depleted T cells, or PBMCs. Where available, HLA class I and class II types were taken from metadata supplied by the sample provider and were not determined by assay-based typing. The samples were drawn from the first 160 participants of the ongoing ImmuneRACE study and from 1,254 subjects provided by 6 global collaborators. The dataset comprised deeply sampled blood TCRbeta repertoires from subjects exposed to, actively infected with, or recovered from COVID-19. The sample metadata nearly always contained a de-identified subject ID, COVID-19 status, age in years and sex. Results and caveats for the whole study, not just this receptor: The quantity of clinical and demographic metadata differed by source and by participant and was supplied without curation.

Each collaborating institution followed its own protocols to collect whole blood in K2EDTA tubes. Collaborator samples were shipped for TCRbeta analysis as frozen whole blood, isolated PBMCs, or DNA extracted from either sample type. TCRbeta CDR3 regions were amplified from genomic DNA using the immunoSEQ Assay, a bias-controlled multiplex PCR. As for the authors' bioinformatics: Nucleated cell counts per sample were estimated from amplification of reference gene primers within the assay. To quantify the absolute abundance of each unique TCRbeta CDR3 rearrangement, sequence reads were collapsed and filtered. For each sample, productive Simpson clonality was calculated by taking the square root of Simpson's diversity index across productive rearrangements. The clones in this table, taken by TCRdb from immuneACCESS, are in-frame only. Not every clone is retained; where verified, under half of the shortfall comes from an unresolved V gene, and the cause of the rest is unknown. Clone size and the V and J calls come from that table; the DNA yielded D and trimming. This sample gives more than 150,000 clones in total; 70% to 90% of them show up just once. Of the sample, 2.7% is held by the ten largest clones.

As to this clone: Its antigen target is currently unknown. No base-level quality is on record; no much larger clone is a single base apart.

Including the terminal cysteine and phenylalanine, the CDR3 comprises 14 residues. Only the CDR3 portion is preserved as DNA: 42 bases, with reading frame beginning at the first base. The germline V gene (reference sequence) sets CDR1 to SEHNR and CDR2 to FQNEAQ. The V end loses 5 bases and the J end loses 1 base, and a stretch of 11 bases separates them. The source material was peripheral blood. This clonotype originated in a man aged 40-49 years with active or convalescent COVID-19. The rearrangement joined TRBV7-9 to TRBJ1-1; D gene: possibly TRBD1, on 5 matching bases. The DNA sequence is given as TGTGCCAGCAGCGCCGCAGGGCGGAACACTGAAGCTTTCTTT. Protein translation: CASSAAGRNTEAFF.